These 9 T cell receptor beta chains came from one sample sequenced in a study of control samples from healthy donors and cancer patients. Profiling relied on immunoSEQ multiplex PCR, and the TCRdb table lists in-frame clones only, not all of them. The table lists about 140,000 clones, approximately 94% of them singletons. The material sequenced was blood. Source of these receptors: a man in his forties in good health.

This chain uses TRBV5-6 with TRBJ2-5; 7 bases are shared with TRBD1. Losses at the gene ends were 7 bases for V and 5 bases for J; bases not matched to a gene: 8. The CDR3 loop spans 13 amino acids. Germline CDR1 reads SGHDT; CDR2 reads YYEEEE. The CDR3 DNA reads TGTGCCAGCCGAGAGGGGGCAATCGAGACCCAGTACTTC. Translation gives CASREGAIETQYF. Full variable domain (rest looked up from reference TRBV5-6 and TRBJ2-5): DAGVTQSPTHLIKTRGQQVTLRCSPKSGHDTVSWYQQALGQGPQFIFQYYEEEERQRGNFPDRFSGHQFPNYSSELNVNALLLGDSALYLCASREGAIETQYFGPGTRLLVL.

This clone occurred once. The chain employs TRBV4-3 and TRBJ2-2, with D possibly being TRBD2 (5 bases). Germline lookup yields CDR1 LGHNA and CDR2 YSLEER. This CDR3 comprises 15 residues. Trimming left V 0 bases short and J 7 bases short, with 12 bases between. CDR3 DNA sequence: TGCGCCAGCAGCCAAGATTTGTCAAGCGGCGGGGAGCTGTTTTTT. Translated, it gives CASSQDLSSGGELFF.

This chain links TRBV5-6 with TRBJ2-7; 11 nucleotides agree with TRBD1. The length of the CDR3 is 15 residues. CDR1 SGHDT and CDR2 YYEEEE come from the germline V gene. J gave up 4 bases and V 2 bases, and 5 bases lay outside the gene matches. CDR3 loop: CASSLWRDRGYEQYF. The CDR3, as DNA: TGTGCCAGCAGCTTATGGCGGGACAGGGGGTACGAGCAGTACTTC.

The genes are TRBV29-1 and TRBJ1-1; 9 positions match TRBD1. The CDR3 is 14 amino acids. Germline CDR1 SQVTM, CDR2 ANQGSEA. J lost 1 base, V lost 6 bases, and 6 bases had no gene match. The DNA of the CDR3 is TGCAGCGTGCGGGACAGGGCTACGAACACTGAAGCTTTCTTT. It codes for CSVRDRATNTEAFF.

This clone was recorded once. The chain is built from TRBV6-4 and TRBJ1-5, with 10 bases matching TRBD1. V shed 6 bases and J 0 bases; nucleotides not matched to a gene: 5. Per germline, CDR1 MRHNA and CDR2 SNTAGT. The CDR3 has 16 amino acids. The CDR3 nucleotides read TGTGCCAGCAGCCGGACAGGGGGAGATAGCAATCAGCCCCAGCATTTT. It translates to CASSRTGGDSNQPQHF.

The rearrangement uses TRBV15 and TRBJ2-1, with D tentatively TRBD1 or TRBD2 (6 bases each). This CDR3 contains 14 residues. Germline lookup yields CDR1 LNHNV and CDR2 YYDKDF (reference sequence). V was clipped by 0 bases and J by 10 bases, with 13 bases between them. The CDR3 sequence is CATSRDRGRGEQFF. CDR3 bases: TGTGCCACCAGCAGAGATCGGGGGCGCGGAGAGCAGTTCTTC.

This clone has only one observation. This chain uses TRBV9 with TRBJ1-2, with D perhaps TRBD1 (6 bases). Germline CDR1 is SGDLS and CDR2 is YYNGEE. The CDR3 is made up of 14 amino acids. Between the trimmed V and J ends, which lost 4 bases and 0 bases, there was a span of 10 bases. CDR3: CASSNTGSNYGYTF. CDR3 bases: TGTGCCAGCAGCAATACAGGGTCTAACTATGGCTACACCTTC.

This chain uses TRBV14 with TRBJ1-3; a possible D gene is TRBD1 (5 bases). The ends were cut back, 1 base at V and 0 bases at J, with 10 bases in the middle. CDR1 and CDR2 from the germline V gene are SGHDN and FVKESK. The CDR3 sequence is 16 residues long. DNA of the CDR3: TGTGCCAGCAGCCAAGTGTGGACAAGCTCTGGAAACACCATATATTTT. This codes for CASSQVWTSSGNTIYF.

This chain joins TRBV3-1 (or the pseudogene TRBV3-2) and TRBJ2-5; tentative D call: TRBD1 (5 bases). The ends were cut back, 5 bases at V and 2 bases at J, with 12 bases in the middle. The CDR3 runs to 14 residues. Germline V gene sequence: CDR1 LGHDT, CDR2 YNNKEL (reference sequence). CDR3 nucleotide sequence: TGTGCCAGCAGCAAAAGGGGATCTCAAGAGACCCAGTACTTC. Protein product: CASSKRGSQETQYF.